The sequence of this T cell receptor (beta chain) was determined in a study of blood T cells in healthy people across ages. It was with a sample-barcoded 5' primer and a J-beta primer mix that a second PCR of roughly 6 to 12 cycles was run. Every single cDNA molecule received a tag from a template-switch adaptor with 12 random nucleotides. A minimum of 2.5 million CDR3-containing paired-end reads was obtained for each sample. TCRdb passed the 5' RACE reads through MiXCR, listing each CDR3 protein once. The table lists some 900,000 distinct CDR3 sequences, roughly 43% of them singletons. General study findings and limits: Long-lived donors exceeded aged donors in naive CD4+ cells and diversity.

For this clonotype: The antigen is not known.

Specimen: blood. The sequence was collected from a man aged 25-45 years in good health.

For the CDR3, the DNA is TGTGCCAGCAGTCAACCAGGGATCTACAATGAGCAGTTCTTC. This sequence encodes CASSQPGIYNEQFF. The chain couples TRBV27 to TRBJ2-1, with D perhaps TRBD1 (5 bases). This CDR3 region has 14 residues. The germline CDR1 and CDR2 sequences are MNHEY and SMNVEV (reference sequence). V was cut by 5 bases and J by 3 bases, with 11 bases left in between.